Listed below are T cell receptor beta chains from one sample, sequenced in a study of regulatory T cells in long-lasting Graves disease. TCRdb independently ran MiXCR on the multiplex PCR reads; one entry per CDR3 protein. The sample carries under 300,000 distinct CDR3 sequences, over 20% recorded once. Sample: peripheral blood mononuclear cells (PBMCs), taken at new diagnosis, from a patient treated with antithyroid drugs. These receptors all stem from a female donor with Graves disease. CDR3s include the opening cysteine and the closing phenylalanine or tryptophan. Fields, in order: V gene, J gene, D gene, clone size, CDR3 protein, CDR3 DNA. D genes are given only for firm matches. Size values are once, few and many counts, or a class for expanded clones, and some rows have none.

TRBV6-2/TRBV6-3	TRBJ2-3	TRBD2	many	CASSYARSGPSTDTQYF	TGTGCCAGCAGTTACGCCCGTAGCGGGCCAAGCACAGATACGCAGTATTTT
TRBV20-1	TRBJ1-2	-	many	CSAREFGGYTF	TGCAGTGCTAGAGAGTTTGGAGGCTACACCTTC
TRBV4-3	TRBJ2-3	-	few	CASSPQGEGSDTQYF	TGCGCCAGCAGCCCCCAAGGGGAAGGTTCAGATACGCAGTATTTT
TRBV13	TRBJ1-4	-	many	CASSPTGNEKLFF	TGTGCCAGCAGCCCGACAGGAAATGAAAAACTGTTTTTT
TRBV5-1	TRBJ2-5	-	-	CASSLAGRSGVETQYF	TGCGCCAGCAGCTTGGCCGGGAGGTCAGGGGTAGAGACCCAGTACTTC
TRBV20-1	TRBJ2-1	-	many	CSARVAGEQFF	TGCAGTGCTAGAGTAGCCGGTGAGCAGTTCTTC
TRBV12-3/TRBV12-4	TRBJ2-3	-	-	CASSLGPPTDTQYF	TGTGCCAGCAGTTTAGGTCCGCCCACAGATACGCAGTATTTT
TRBV28	TRBJ2-5	TRBD2	few	CASSFRLAGVPTQYF	TGTGCCAGCAGTTTCAGGCTAGCGGGGGTCCCGACCCAGTACTTC
TRBV20-1	TRBJ1-2	-	many	CSVRRDYGYTF	TGCAGTGTTCGACGGGACTATGGCTACACCTTC
TRBV6-2/TRBV6-3	TRBJ1-2	-	-	CASSLPPTGYTF	TGTGCCAGCAGCCTACCCCCTACAGGCTACACCTTC
TRBV19	TRBJ1-5	-	-	CASMDDQYQPQHF	TGTGCCAGTATGGACGACCAGTACCAGCCCCAGCATTTT
TRBV30	TRBJ2-1	TRBD2	few	CAWSGLARSDEQFF	TGTGCCTGGAGCGGACTAGCTCGCTCCGATGAGCAGTTCTTC
TRBV7-8	TRBJ2-1	-	many	CASRTSGLSGDEQFF	TGTGCCAGCAGAACCTCGGGTCTGTCAGGCGATGAGCAGTTCTTC
TRBV11-2	TRBJ2-1	-	many	CASSLVRVGYNEQFF	TGTGCCAGCAGCTTAGTCAGGGTCGGCTACAATGAGCAGTTCTTC
TRBV24-1	TRBJ2-1	-	many	CATRAGNPSGEQFF	TGTGCCACCCGAGCCGGGAACCCTTCAGGGGAGCAGTTCTTC
TRBV12-3/TRBV12-4	TRBJ1-3	TRBD1	-	CASSPGTGGLSGNTIYF	TGTGCCAGCAGTCCAGGGACAGGAGGACTCTCTGGAAACACCATATATTTT
TRBV28	TRBJ2-2	TRBD2	-	CASSGPLGLAGGSTGELFF	TGTGCCAGCAGTGGACCCCTGGGACTAGCGGGAGGTTCTACCGGGGAGCTGTTTTTT
TRBV30	TRBJ2-1	TRBD2	many	CAWTTGRGGYNEQFF	TGTGCCTGGACCACCGGGAGGGGGGGCTACAATGAGCAGTTCTTC
TRBV9	TRBJ2-1	-	-	CASSARGVRTNEQFF	TGTGCCAGCAGCGCCCGGGGAGTTAGGACCAATGAGCAGTTCTTC
TRBV12-3/TRBV12-4	TRBJ1-5	-	few	CASSPRERQPQHF	TGTGCCAGCAGTCCCCGGGAGAGACAGCCCCAGCATTTT
TRBV6-2/TRBV6-3	TRBJ2-5	-	-	CASRAGSETQYF	TGTGCCAGCAGGGCAGGGTCGGAGACCCAGTACTTC
TRBV7-9	TRBJ2-3	-	many	CASSLVGPDTQYF	TGTGCCAGCAGCTTAGTGGGTCCAGATACGCAGTATTTT
TRBV12-3/TRBV12-4	TRBJ1-2	TRBD1	few	CASSKTGAHPYGYTF	TGTGCCAGCAGCAAAACAGGGGCCCACCCCTATGGCTACACCTTC
TRBV11-2	TRBJ2-1	-	many	CASSLNSYNEQFF	TGTGCCAGCAGCTTAAACTCCTACAATGAGCAGTTCTTC
TRBV5-4	TRBJ2-3	TRBD1	-	CASSTGTVGTDTQYF	TGTGCCAGCAGCACCGGGACAGTCGGCACAGATACGCAGTATTTT
TRBV20-1	TRBJ1-2	TRBD1	-	CSARQGAAYGYTF	TGCAGTGCTAGGCAGGGGGCTGCCTATGGCTACACCTTC
TRBV5-6	TRBJ2-4	TRBD1	many	CASSLQGAWDIQYF	TGTGCCAGCAGCTTACAGGGGGCTTGGGACATTCAGTACTTC
TRBV18	TRBJ1-4	-	many	CASSPAFGDNEKLFF	TGTGCCAGCTCACCGGCTTTCGGGGATAATGAAAAACTGTTTTTT
TRBV18	TRBJ1-1	-	many	CASSPGLTEAFF	TGTGCCAGCTCCCCGGGGCTCACTGAAGCTTTCTTT
TRBV30	TRBJ1-1	TRBD1	-	CAWGQGVNTEAFF	TGTGCCTGGGGACAGGGGGTGAACACTGAAGCTTTCTTT
TRBV24-1	TRBJ1-1	-	few	CATSEPRPEKAEAFF	TGTGCCACCAGTGAACCAAGACCGGAGAAGGCTGAAGCTTTCTTT
TRBV24-1	TRBJ2-5	TRBD2	-	CATSDLLAGGPAETQYF	TGTGCCACCAGTGATTTGCTAGCGGGGGGGCCGGCGGAGACCCAGTACTTC
TRBV7-3	TRBJ2-2	TRBD2	many	CASSLQAGGFGTGELFF	TGTGCCAGCAGCTTACAAGCGGGAGGTTTCGGGACCGGGGAGCTGTTTTTT
TRBV6-1	TRBJ1-4	-	once	CASGHYREDGEKLFF	TGTGCCAGCGGCCACTACCGGGAGGACGGTGAAAAACTGTTTTTT
TRBV9	TRBJ1-1	-	-	CASSTQGPAEAFF	TGTGCCAGCAGCACCCAAGGACCGGCGGAAGCTTTCTTT
TRBV4-1	TRBJ1-3	-	few	CASSQDGLAPGNTIYF	TGCGCCAGCAGCCAAGATGGGCTGGCCCCTGGAAACACCATATATTTT
TRBV24-1	TRBJ1-4	-	many	CATRGSANEKLFF	TGTGCCACCCGTGGTTCGGCTAATGAAAAACTGTTTTTT
TRBV6-2/TRBV6-3	TRBJ1-5	TRBD1	many	CASSYMGQGNQPQHF	TGTGCCAGCAGTTACATGGGACAGGGCAATCAGCCCCAGCATTTT
TRBV5-1	TRBJ2-3	-	many	CASSSRQNGGTQYF	TGCGCCAGCAGCTCCAGACAGAACGGAGGTACGCAGTATTTT
TRBV7-2	TRBJ2-7	-	-	CASSLGQFYEQYF	TGTGCCAGCAGCTTAGGGCAGTTTTACGAGCAGTACTTC
TRBV2	TRBJ2-2	TRBD2	-	CASSQEGWLADTGELFF	TGTGCCAGCAGCCAAGAAGGGTGGCTAGCGGACACCGGGGAGCTGTTTTTT
TRBV5-1	TRBJ2-5	-	many	CASSLGGDLHFETQYF	TGCGCCAGCAGCTTGGGGGGGGACCTCCACTTTGAGACCCAGTACTTC
TRBV12-3/TRBV12-4	TRBJ1-5	TRBD1	many	CASRWTGGGLSNQPQHF	TGTGCCAGCAGGTGGACAGGGGGCGGATTGAGCAATCAGCCCCAGCATTTT
TRBV3-1	TRBJ1-2	-	many	CASSHRKTGFGYTF	TGTGCCAGCAGCCACCGAAAAACTGGGTTTGGCTACACCTTC
TRBV7-3	TRBJ2-2	TRBD2	many	CASSLRSGGANTGELFF	TGTGCCAGCAGCTTAAGGAGCGGGGGTGCAAACACCGGGGAGCTGTTTTTT
TRBV14	TRBJ1-5	TRBD1	few	CASRIQGDQPQHF	TGTGCCAGCAGAATCCAGGGGGATCAGCCCCAGCATTTT
TRBV15	TRBJ2-1	TRBD2	-	CATSRGISGRNEQFF	TGTGCCACCAGCAGAGGTATTAGCGGGAGAAATGAGCAGTTCTTC
TRBV6-5	TRBJ2-7	-	-	CASSSDSFTRKQYF	TGTGCCAGCAGTTCCGACTCCTTCACTAGGAAGCAGTACTTC
TRBV15	TRBJ1-2	-	many	CATSSGKGYTF	TGTGCCACCAGCAGCGGAAAGGGCTACACCTTC
TRBV12-3/TRBV12-4	TRBJ1-4	-	-	CASSSAGRLANEKLFF	TGTGCCAGCAGTTCGGCAGGGCGGCTGGCTAATGAAAAACTGTTTTTT
TRBV2	TRBJ2-7	-	many	CASKMSSRAYEQYF	TGTGCCAGCAAGATGTCTAGCCGGGCTTACGAGCAGTACTTC
TRBV7-8	TRBJ2-7	-	many	CASSTSTGREQYF	TGTGCCAGCAGCACCTCGACAGGGAGGGAGCAGTACTTC
TRBV4-1	TRBJ1-2	-	many	CASSQGWGNYGYTF	TGCGCCAGCAGCCAAGGCTGGGGGAACTATGGCTACACCTTC